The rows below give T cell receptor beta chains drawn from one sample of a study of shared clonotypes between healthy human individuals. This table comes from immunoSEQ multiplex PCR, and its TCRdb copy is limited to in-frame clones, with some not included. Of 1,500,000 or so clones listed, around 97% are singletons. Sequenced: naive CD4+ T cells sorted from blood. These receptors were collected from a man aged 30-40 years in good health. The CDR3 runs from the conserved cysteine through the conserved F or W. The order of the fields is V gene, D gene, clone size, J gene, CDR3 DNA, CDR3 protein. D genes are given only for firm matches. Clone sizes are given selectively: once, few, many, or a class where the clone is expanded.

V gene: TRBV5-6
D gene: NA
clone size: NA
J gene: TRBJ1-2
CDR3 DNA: TGTGCCAGCAGCCAACGGAGGGCGACCGAGAAACATGGCTACACCTTC
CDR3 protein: CASSQRRATEKHGYTF

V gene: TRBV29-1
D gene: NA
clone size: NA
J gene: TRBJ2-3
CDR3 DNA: TGCAGCGTGACGACAGCTACGCAGTATTTT
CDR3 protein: CSVTTATQYF

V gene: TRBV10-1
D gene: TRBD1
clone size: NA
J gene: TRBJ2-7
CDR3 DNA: TGCGCCAGCAGTGATTACCCCGGGACAGGGAATGGCGAGCAGTACTTC
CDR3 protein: CASSDYPGTGNGEQYF

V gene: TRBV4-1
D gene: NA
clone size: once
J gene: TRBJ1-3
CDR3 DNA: TGCGCCAGCAGCCAGGAAGACGGAAACACCATATATTTT
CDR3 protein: CASSQEDGNTIYF

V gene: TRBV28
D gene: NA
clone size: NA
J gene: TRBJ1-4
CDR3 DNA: TGTGCCAGCAGTATACAGGAGCGAGCAACTAATGAAAAACTGTTTTTT
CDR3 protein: CASSIQERATNEKLFF

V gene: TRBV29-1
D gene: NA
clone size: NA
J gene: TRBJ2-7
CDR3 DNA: TGCAGCGTTGCAGGTAATACCTACGAGCAGTACTTC
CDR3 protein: CSVAGNTYEQYF

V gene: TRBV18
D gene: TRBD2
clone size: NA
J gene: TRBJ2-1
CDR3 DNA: TGTGCCAGCTCACTATACCCGACTAGCGGAAGCTCCTACAATGAGCAGTTCTTC
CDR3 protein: CASSLYPTSGSSYNEQFF

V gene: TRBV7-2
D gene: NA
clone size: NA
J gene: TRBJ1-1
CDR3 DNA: TGTGCCAGCAGCTTAGTAATCGGTGTAGGCAGATCTTTGAACACTGAAGCTTTCTTT
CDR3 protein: CASSLVIGVGRSLNTEAFF

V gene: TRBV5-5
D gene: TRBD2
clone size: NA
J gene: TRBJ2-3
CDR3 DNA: TGTGCCAGCAGCTTGGGGGCGGGACTAGCGGGAAGCACAGATACGCAGTATTTT
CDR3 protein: CASSLGAGLAGSTDTQYF

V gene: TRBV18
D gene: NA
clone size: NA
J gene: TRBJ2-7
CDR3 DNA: TGTGCCAGCTCACCACCCAGTGTAACCTACGAGCAGTACTTC
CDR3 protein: CASSPPSVTYEQYF

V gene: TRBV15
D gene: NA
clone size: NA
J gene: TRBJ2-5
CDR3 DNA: TGTGCCACCAGCGGAGGGACGGAGGAGACCCAGTACTTC
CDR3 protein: CATSGGTEETQYF

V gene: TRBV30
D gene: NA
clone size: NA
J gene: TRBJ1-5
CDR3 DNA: TGTGCCTGGAGCGGAGGGGGGGCCACCCGCAATCAGCCCCAGCATTTT
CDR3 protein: CAWSGGGATRNQPQHF

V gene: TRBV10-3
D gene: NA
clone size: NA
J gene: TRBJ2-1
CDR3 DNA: TGTGCCATCAGTGGGGGGGGACAGTCTAGGAGCTTTCTCTTC
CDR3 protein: CAISGGGQSRSFLF

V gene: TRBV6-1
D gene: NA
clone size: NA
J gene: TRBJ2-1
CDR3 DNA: TGTGCCAGCGGCAGGACTGGAAATGAGCAGTTCTTC
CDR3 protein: CASGRTGNEQFF

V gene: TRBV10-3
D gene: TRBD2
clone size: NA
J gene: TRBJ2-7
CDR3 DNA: TGTGCCATCAGTGGGACTAGCGGGAGATACGAGCAGTACTTC
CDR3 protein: CAISGTSGRYEQYF

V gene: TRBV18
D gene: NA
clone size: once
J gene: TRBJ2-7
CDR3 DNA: TGTGCCAGCTCACCGGACGCTGTTAAAGACAGGTTGATCCCGAACTACGAGCAGTACTTC
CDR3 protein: CASSPDAVKDRLIPNYEQYF

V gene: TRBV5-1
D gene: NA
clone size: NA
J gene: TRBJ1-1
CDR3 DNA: TGCGCCAGCAGCTCCCGCGTGAACACTGAAGCTTTCTTT
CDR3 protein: CASSSRVNTEAFF

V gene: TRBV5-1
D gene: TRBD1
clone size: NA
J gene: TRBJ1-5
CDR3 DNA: TGCGCCAGCAGCTTGGGACAGGGTATTCAGCCCCAGCATTTT
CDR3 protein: CASSLGQGIQPQHF

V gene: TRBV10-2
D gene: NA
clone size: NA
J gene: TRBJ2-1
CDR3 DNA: TGCGCCAGCAGCGAAACATGGGTAAATGAGCAGTTCTTC
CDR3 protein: CASSETWVNEQFF

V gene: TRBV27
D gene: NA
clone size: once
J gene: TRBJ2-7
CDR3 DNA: TGTGCCAGCAGTTTAAGGAAGGGAGTACCCAACGAGCAGTACTTC
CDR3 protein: CASSLRKGVPNEQYF

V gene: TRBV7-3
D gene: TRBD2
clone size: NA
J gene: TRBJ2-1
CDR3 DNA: TGTGCCAGCAGCCGACTAGCGGGAGGGCCGAGTGGCTACAATGAGCAGTTCTTC
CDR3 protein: CASSRLAGGPSGYNEQFF

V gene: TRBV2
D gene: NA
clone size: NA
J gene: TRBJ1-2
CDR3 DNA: TGTGCCAGCACCCTCGGGGCAGGGGAAGTAGGCTACACCTTC
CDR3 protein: CASTLGAGEVGYTF

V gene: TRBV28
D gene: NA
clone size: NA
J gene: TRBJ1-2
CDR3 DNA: TGTGCCAGCAAACTGCTCTCTGACTACACCTTC
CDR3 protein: CASKLLSDYTF

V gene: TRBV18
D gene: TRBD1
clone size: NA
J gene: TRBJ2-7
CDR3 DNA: TGTGCCAGCTCACCTCCCAGGGGGCAGAGGTACGAGCAGTACTTC
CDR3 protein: CASSPPRGQRYEQYF

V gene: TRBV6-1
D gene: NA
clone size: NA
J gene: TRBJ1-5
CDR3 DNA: TGTGCCAGCAGTGAAGTGGGACCGGGGCCCCAGCATTTT
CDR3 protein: CASSEVGPGPQHF

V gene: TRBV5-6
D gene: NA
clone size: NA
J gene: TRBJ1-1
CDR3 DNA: TGTGCCAGCAGCTTTCGAGATCAGTGGGGTGAAGCTTTCTTT
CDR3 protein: CASSFRDQWGEAFF

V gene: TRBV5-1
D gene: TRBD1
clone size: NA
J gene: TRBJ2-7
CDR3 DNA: TGCGCCAGCAGCTTCCGACCGGGACAGGGTAGGTCGGCGACCTACGAGCAGTACTTC
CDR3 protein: CASSFRPGQGRSATYEQYF

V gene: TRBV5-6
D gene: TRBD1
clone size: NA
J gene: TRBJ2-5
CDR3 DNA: TGTGCCAGCACCCCTACTGGACAGGGGATCGAGACCCAGTACTTC
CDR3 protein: CASTPTGQGIETQYF

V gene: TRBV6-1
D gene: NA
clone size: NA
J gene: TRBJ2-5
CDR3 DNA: TGTGCCAGCAGTGACAGCGCCAGGAAGTACCAAGAGACCCAGTACTTC
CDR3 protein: CASSDSARKYQETQYF

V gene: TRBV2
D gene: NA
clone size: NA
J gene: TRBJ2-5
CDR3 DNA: TGTGCCAGCAGTGAATTGGGGGACCACAGGAAGACCCAGTACTTC
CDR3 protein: CASSELGDHRKTQYF

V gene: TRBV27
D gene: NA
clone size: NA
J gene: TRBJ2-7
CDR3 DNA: TGTGCCAGCAGTTGGCATGCAATAGGGACTTCCTACGAGCAGTACTTC
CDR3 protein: CASSWHAIGTSYEQYF

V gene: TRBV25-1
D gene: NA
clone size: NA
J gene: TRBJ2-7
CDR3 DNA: TGTGCCAGCAGTGGACTGGGCACAACCTACGAGCAGTACTTC
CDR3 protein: CASSGLGTTYEQYF

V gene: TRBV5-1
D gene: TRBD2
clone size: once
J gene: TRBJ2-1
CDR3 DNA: TGCGCCAGCAGCACCAGACTAGCGGGAGGGAATGAGCAGTTCTTC
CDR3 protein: CASSTRLAGGNEQFF

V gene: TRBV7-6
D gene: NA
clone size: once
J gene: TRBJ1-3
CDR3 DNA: TGTGCCACGGGTCTCTCTGGAAACACCATATATTTT
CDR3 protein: CATGLSGNTIYF

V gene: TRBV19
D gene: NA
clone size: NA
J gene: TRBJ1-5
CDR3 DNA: TGTGCCAGTAGTCCGGGAGGGGCCCAGCATTTT
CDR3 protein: CASSPGGAQHF

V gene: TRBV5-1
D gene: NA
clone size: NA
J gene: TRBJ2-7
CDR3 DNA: TGCGCCACCAACCGGGACGGGGGCTCCTACGAGCAGTACTTC
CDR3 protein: CATNRDGGSYEQYF